Presented here are 24 T cell receptor beta chains from one specimen sequenced in a study of cytomegalovirus exposure and HLA in healthy donors. The PCR had 60 Vbeta and 13 Jbeta primers. Only in-frame clones appear in the TCRdb table, and some are missing; sequencing was by immunoSEQ multiplex PCR. Of almost 200,000 clones detected, around 85% appear once; the ten largest clones hold under 3%. Sequenced input: PBMCs. These receptors all stem from a woman aged 50 to 65 in good health and CMV-seronegative.

The genes are TRBV5-1 and TRBJ2-7, with TRBD2 as a possible D gene (6 bases). Trimming shortened V by 6 bases and J by 5 bases, and 21 bases separated the two germline ends. The CDR3 has 15 residues. The V gene's germline CDR1 is SGHRS and CDR2 YFSETQ. Here the CDR3 DNA reads TGCGCCAGCACCGGGGGTAGGCTAGGCAGGGACGAGCAGTACTTC. Translated, it gives CASTGGRLGRDEQYF.

This clone was counted only a few times. Other DNA sequences of this sample code for an identical CDR3. The CDR3 region is CASSPPGRKSEAFF. As DNA, the CDR3 is TGTGCCAGCTCACCACCGGGGAGGAAATCTGAAGCTTTCTTT. This chain joins TRBV18 and TRBJ1-1; D ambiguous. The CDR3 loop spans 14 amino acids. The V gene lost 0 bases and the J gene lost 6 bases, with 11 bases spanning the gap. Germline V CDR1 and CDR2: KGHSH, LQKENI.

The rearrangement links TRBV5-8 to TRBJ2-2, with D perhaps TRBD2 (6 bases). The CDR3 runs to 16 residues. Deletions cut 6 bases from V and 0 bases from J, with 15 bases between. The germline V gene encodes CDR1 SGHTS and CDR2 YDEGEE. The CDR3 nucleotides read TGTGCCAGCAAAAGGGCCAGCGGGTCGAACACCGGGGAGCTGTTTTTT. Protein product: CASKRASGSNTGELFF.

This rearrangement joins TRBV7-9 to TRBJ1-4, with TRBD1 identical over 9 bases. Trimming cost V 5 bases and J 8 bases; bases outside gene matches: 6. This CDR3 has 14 residues. Germline values: CDR1 SEHNR, CDR2 FQNEAQ (reference sequence). DNA for the CDR3: TGTGCCAGCAGCCGGGACAGGGAGGGCGAAAAACTGTTTTTT. It specifies CASSRDREGEKLFF.

This chain connects TRBV7-8 to TRBJ2-7, with TRBD2 identical over 7 bases. This CDR3 spans 16 amino acids. V dropped 2 bases and J dropped 2; count of bases not matched to a gene: 9. Germline V gives CDR1 SGHVS, CDR2 FQNEAQ. The CDR3: CASSLNAASGTYEQYF. Written as DNA, the CDR3 is TGTGCCAGCAGCTTAAATGCAGCTAGCGGAACCTACGAGCAGTACTTC.

The chain joins TRBV27 to TRBJ2-7, with D possibly being TRBD2 (6 bases). Trimming pared 5 bases from V and 1 base from J, leaving 12 bases between. Germline-derived CDR1 and CDR2 are MNHEY and SMNVEV (reference sequence). This CDR3 has 14 amino acids. CDR3 in amino acids: CASSPGTPSYEQYF. Here the CDR3 DNA reads TGTGCCAGCAGTCCCGGGACTCCATCCTACGAGCAGTACTTC.

This chain joins TRBV6-5 and TRBJ1-4, with D uncertain. The germline V gene has CDR1 MNHEY and CDR2 SVGAGI. V lost 7 bases, J lost 2 bases, and 14 bases lay in between. This CDR3 is 15 amino acids long. CDR3 in DNA: TGTGCCAGCACCCGGGTGGGTTTCACTAATGAAAAACTGTTTTTT. It translates to CASTRVGFTNEKLFF.

The chain employs TRBV2 and TRBJ2-5, with 11 bases lining up with TRBD2. V lost 6 bases, J lost 5 bases, and 11 bases stayed unmatched. Germline values: CDR1 SNHLY, CDR2 FYNNEI. The CDR3 totals 16 residues. CDR3 bases: TGTGCCAGCAGCACTAGCGGGAGTTTTATTTCGGAGACCCAGTACTTC. Translating it yields CASSTSGSFISETQYF.

V is TRBV9 and J is TRBJ2-5; perhaps TRBD2 as D (6 bases). This CDR3 is built from 11 residues. V dropped 7 bases and J dropped 5 bases, with 9 bases sitting between them. The germline V gene has CDR1 SGDLS and CDR2 YYNGEE. The CDR3, as DNA: TGTGCCAGCGGGACTCTGGAGACCCAGTACTTC. It translates to CASGTLETQYF.

A word on this clone: The sample contains more than one DNA sequence encoding this CDR3. This chain joins TRBV7-9 and TRBJ1-5; weak D call: TRBD1 (5 bases). Germline V CDR1 and CDR2: SEHNR, FQNEAQ (reference sequence). This CDR3 is 15 amino acids long. Trimming stripped 3 bases from V and 0 bases from J, with 9 bases between. The CDR3 region has the DNA TGTGCCAGCAGCTTGGGGGGGTATAGCAATCAGCCCCAGCATTTT. Translating gives CASSLGGYSNQPQHF.

This chain links TRBV19 with TRBJ2-7; possible D gene TRBD2, 6 bases. The V end lost 2 bases, the J end lost 5 bases, and 10 bases lay between the germline ends. CDR1 and CDR2 from the germline V gene are LNHDA and SQIVND (reference sequence). This CDR3 spans 13 amino acids. CDR3 nucleotide sequence: TGTGCCAGTAGTATACAATGGGGGGACGAGCAGTACTTC. Encoded protein: CASSIQWGDEQYF.

The chain recombines TRBV6-5 with TRBJ2-1, with D possibly matching TRBD2 (6 bases). Trimming shortened V by 7 bases and J by 7 bases, and 20 bases separated the two germline ends. Germline CDR1 and CDR2: MNHEY and SVGAGI. The CDR3 covers 15 residues. CDR3 amino acids: CASTYGTPSRNEQFF. The DNA for the CDR3 is TGTGCCAGCACCTACGGGACTCCCAGTAGGAATGAGCAGTTCTTC.

A single count supports this clone. The V gene is TRBV6-4, the J gene TRBJ2-1; 8 bases map to TRBD2. Germline V gene sequence: CDR1 MRHNA, CDR2 SNTAGT. After removal of 6 bases from V and 6 bases from J, the junction contained 4 bases not matched to a gene. The CDR3 totals 13 residues. The CDR3 sequence is CASRQSGSNEQFF. CDR3 DNA sequence: TGTGCCAGCAGACAAAGCGGGAGCAATGAGCAGTTCTTC.

V gene TRBV11-2 combines with J gene TRBJ2-1; D gene ambiguous. CDR1 and CDR2 from the germline V gene are SGHAT and FQNNGV. The CDR3 totals 13 residues. V was pared by 2 bases and J by 12 bases, with 14 bases between. In nucleotides, the CDR3 is TGTGCCAGCAGCTTAACCGACGAGGATCGGCAGTTCTTC. It codes for CASSLTDEDRQFF.

The J gene is TRBJ2-7, the V gene TRBV6-6; 12 bases are shared with TRBD2. With 4 bases clipped from V and 3 bases from J, the junction kept 4 bases outside the gene matches. CDR1 is MNHNY, CDR2 SVGAGI, per germline (reference sequence). The CDR3 is made up of 15 amino acids. This CDR3 is CASSSTSGGNYEQYF. The DNA for the CDR3 is TGTGCCAGCAGTTCGACTAGCGGGGGAAACTACGAGCAGTACTTC.

This chain connects TRBV20-1 to TRBJ1-5; the D is unclear. This CDR3 has 10 amino acids. Germline CDR1 is DFQATT and CDR2 is SNEGSKA (reference sequence). V lost 6 bases and J lost 7, with 7 bases in between. CDR3 protein: CSAGEQPQHF. The CDR3 DNA reads TGCAGTGCGGGAGAGCAGCCCCAGCATTTT.

V gene TRBV5-1 combines with J gene TRBJ1-4; TRBD1 matches 7 bases. The V and J ends lost 4 bases and 3 bases, in that order; junction bases with no gene match: 6. The germline V gene encodes CDR1 SGHRS and CDR2 YFSETQ. The CDR3 is made up of 15 amino acids. The CDR3 here is CASSTTGLANEKLFF. The DNA of the CDR3 is TGCGCCAGCAGCACGACAGGGCTAGCTAATGAAAAACTGTTTTTT.

The chain links TRBV2 to TRBJ1-3, with D uncertain. Germline V gene data show CDR1 as SNHLY and CDR2 as FYNNEI. This CDR3 contains 13 residues. V was shortened by 4 bases and J by 6 bases, with 10 bases between the two germline ends. In DNA, the CDR3 is TGTGCCAGCAGTGGGACTTTCGAAAACACCATATATTTT. It encodes CASSGTFENTIYF.

This chain connects TRBV5-6 to TRBJ2-2, with TRBD2 identical over 8 bases. In germline, CDR1 is SGHDT, CDR2 YYEEEE. CDR3 size: 16 residues. The ends lost 0 bases at V and 0 bases at J; junction bases unmatched: 1. Written as DNA, the CDR3 is TGTGCCAGCAGCTTGGCTAGCGGGTCGAACACCGGGGAGCTGTTTTTT. The encoded protein is CASSLASGSNTGELFF.

The V and J genes are TRBV4-1 and TRBJ2-1; a possible D gene is TRBD2 (5 bases). There are 13 residues in the CDR3. Trimming removed 3 bases at V and 15 bases at J, with 18 bases between. CDR1 is MGHRA and CDR2 is YSYEKL in the germline V gene. The CDR3 region has the DNA TGCGCCAGCAGCCACACCGGGAACCTTGACCGGTTCTTC. This translates into CASSHTGNLDRFF.

This chain links TRBV28 with TRBJ2-7; no definite D call. The CDR3 totals 12 residues. V was shortened by 2 bases and J by 4 bases, with 6 bases between the two germline ends. Germline assignment: CDR1 MDHEN and CDR2 SYDVKM. The CDR3 reads CASSLQAYEQYF. The CDR3 DNA is TGTGCCAGCAGTTTACAAGCGTACGAGCAGTACTTC.

The rearrangement uses TRBV6-6 and TRBJ1-2, with 7 nucleotides matching TRBD1. V was pared by 4 bases and J by 8 bases, with 13 bases of the junction left unmatched. The CDR3 is made up of 15 amino acids. Germline CDR1 and CDR2: MNHNY and SVGAGI (reference sequence). As DNA, the CDR3 is TGTGCCAGCAGTTTCTCGACAGGGTCCCCAGTAGGCTACACCTTC. Translating gives CASSFSTGSPVGYTF.

The chain combines TRBV30 with TRBJ1-5; 8 nucleotides line up with TRBD1. The CDR3 consists of 13 residues. V shed 1 base, J shed 4 bases, and the junction held 0 bases outside the gene matches. CDR1 is GTSNPN and CDR2 is SVGIG in the germline V gene (reference sequence). Here the CDR3 reads CAWSDRGNQPQHF. The CDR3, as DNA: TGTGCCTGGAGTGACAGGGGGAATCAGCCCCAGCATTTT.

The chain combines TRBV30 with TRBJ2-7; TRBD2 agrees at 7 bases. In germline, CDR1 is GTSNPN, CDR2 SVGIG (reference sequence). Trimming removed 8 bases from V and 6 bases from J; junction bases left unmatched: 10. This CDR3 comprises 12 residues. Here the CDR3 reads CAGGSGRVEQYF. In DNA, the CDR3 is TGTGCCGGGGGGAGTGGGAGGGTCGAGCAGTACTTC.